These T cell receptor beta chains were read from a single sample in a study of T cells in Graves' hyperthyroidism and ophthalmopathy. MiXCR, applied by TCRdb to the multiplex PCR reads, yields one record per CDR3 protein. The sample includes under 300,000 distinct CDR3 sequences, less than 30% of them seen just once. Specimen: blood. These receptors were taken from a man aged 35 to 55 with Graves' hyperthyroidism that later progressed to Graves' ophthalmopathy. The CDR3 runs from the conserved cysteine through the conserved F or W. The D gene is left open where the match is weak. Not every row has a clone size; where given, it reads once, few, many or a size class.

j_call v_call clone_size d_call cdr3_nt cdr3_aa
TRBJ2-3 TRBV9 many TRBD1 TGTGCCAGCAGCGTGAACAGGGGGCCCCCAGATACGCAGTATTTT CASSVNRGPPDTQYF
TRBJ2-7 TRBV6-1 many NA TGTGCCAGCAGTGCCTCTCCAGAATACCCCTACGAGCAGTACTTC CASSASPEYPYEQYF
TRBJ1-1 TRBV6-2/TRBV6-3 NA NA TGTGCCAGCAGTTACGGTTTGTCAGAAGCTTTCTTT CASSYGLSEAFF
TRBJ2-5 TRBV18 many TRBD2 TGTGCCAGCTCACCAAGGACTAGCGGACGCAAACAGACCCAGTACTTC CASSPRTSGRKQTQYF
TRBJ1-1 TRBV19 many NA TGTGCCAGTACTGACAGGTTCAACACTGAAGCTTTCTTT CASTDRFNTEAFF
TRBJ2-7 TRBV27 many NA TGTGCCAGCAGTTTATGGGCCGGTTCCTACGAGCAGTACTTC CASSLWAGSYEQYF
TRBJ2-7 TRBV28 many NA TGTGCCAGCAGTTCCCCAGCGTGGGATAAGGACTACGAGCAGTACTTC CASSSPAWDKDYEQYF
TRBJ2-7 TRBV6-5 NA TRBD2 TGTGCCAGCAGTTACTCATTGGGGCTAGCGGGGGCCTACGAGCAGTACTTC CASSYSLGLAGAYEQYF
TRBJ2-7 TRBV30 NA NA TGTGCCTGGAGGCCCCGGGGTCTCAGGGAGCAGTACTTC CAWRPRGLREQYF
TRBJ1-1 TRBV6-5 many NA TGTGCCAGCAGTCCGGGGGGACGTGCTGAAGCTTTCTTT CASSPGGRAEAFF
TRBJ2-2 TRBV20-1 many NA TGCAGTCTCTTGGGACCGAACACCGGGGAGCTGTTTTTT CSLLGPNTGELFF
TRBJ1-1 TRBV30 NA NA TGTGCCCGAGGGGCAGGGCTGAACACTGAAGCTTTCTTT CARGAGLNTEAFF
TRBJ2-5 TRBV5-5 many NA TGTGCCAGCAGCCCTCCGAATGAAGAGACCCAGTACTTC CASSPPNEETQYF
TRBJ2-7 TRBV24-1 many TRBD1 TGTGCCACCAGTGATTTGTGGGACAGGCACGACGAGCAGTACTTC CATSDLWDRHDEQYF
TRBJ1-1 TRBV12-3/TRBV12-4 many NA TGTGCCAGCAGTTTAATTCGGAACACTGAAGCTTTCTTT CASSLIRNTEAFF
TRBJ1-3 TRBV13 few TRBD1 TGTGCCAGCAGCTTATGGGGACAGGCAGAAGGAAACACCATATATTTT CASSLWGQAEGNTIYF
TRBJ1-5 TRBV12-5 many NA TGTGCTAGTGCCCAGGACAATCAGCCCCAGCATTTT CASAQDNQPQHF
TRBJ1-2 TRBV7-2 many TRBD1 TGTGCCAGCACCCCACGTCCAGGGGGGGCGACTTATGGCTACACCTTC CASTPRPGGATYGYTF
TRBJ1-1 TRBV4-2 many TRBD1 TGTGCCAGCAGCCATCGAGGACAGGTAAACACTGAAGCTTTCTTT CASSHRGQVNTEAFF
TRBJ2-5 TRBV12-3/TRBV12-4 few NA TGTGCCAGCAGTCGGGAATTGGCTGGGACCCAGTACTTC CASSRELAGTQYF
TRBJ2-2 TRBV15 many TRBD2 TGTGCCACCAGCAGAGCTGGGACTAGCAAGTTCACCGGGGAGCTGTTTTTT CATSRAGTSKFTGELFF
TRBJ1-1 TRBV6-2/TRBV6-3 NA NA TGTGCCAGCAGTCCAAGTCAAGGCGTGAACACTGAAGCTTTCTTT CASSPSQGVNTEAFF
TRBJ1-1 TRBV5-1 NA NA TGCGCCAGCAGCTTTAGTCAAGGAGGGTCCATGAACACTGAAGCTTTCTTT CASSFSQGGSMNTEAFF
TRBJ2-7 TRBV6-2/TRBV6-3 few TRBD1 TGTGCCAGCAGTTATGGGGGATCCCTACAGGGGGCTTCCTACGAGCAGTACTTC CASSYGGSLQGASYEQYF
TRBJ1-6 TRBV3-1 NA TRBD1 TGTGCCAGCAGCCCGGGACAGGGGCTGGTCCTCCACTTT CASSPGQGLVLHF
TRBJ2-5 TRBV10-3 once NA TGTGCCATCAGTGGGGGGAGGCAGCTCCAAGAGACCCAGTACTTC CAISGGRQLQETQYF
TRBJ1-5 TRBV12-3/TRBV12-4 many NA TGTGCCAGCAGTGGGACTTGGAATCAGCCCCAGCATTTT CASSGTWNQPQHF
TRBJ1-3 TRBV11-1 many NA TGTGCCAGCAGACGCGGGAGCTCTGGAAACACCATATATTTT CASRRGSSGNTIYF
TRBJ2-7 TRBV11-2 many TRBD1 TGTGCCAGCAGCTTAGTTTTTGGGACAGACTCCTACGAGCAGTACTTC CASSLVFGTDSYEQYF
TRBJ2-6 TRBV5-1 many NA TGCGCCAGCAGCCAGAGAGGGTCTGGGGCCAACGTCCTGACTTTC CASSQRGSGANVLTF
TRBJ1-1 TRBV6-1 NA NA TGTGCCAGCAGTGAAGGACTGGGACTGAACACTGAAGCTTTCTTT CASSEGLGLNTEAFF
TRBJ2-2 TRBV12-3/TRBV12-4 many NA TGTGCCAGCAGCCGGGACTTGGGGGAGCTGTTTTTT CASSRDLGELFF
TRBJ2-2 TRBV6-5 many NA TGTGCCAGCAGTTACTCAGGGGTCGGCACCGGGGAGCTGTTTTTT CASSYSGVGTGELFF
TRBJ2-7 TRBV20-1 NA TRBD1 TGCAGTGCCGTCGACAGGGGCCGGTCCTACGAGCAGTACTTC CSAVDRGRSYEQYF
TRBJ2-7 TRBV6-1 many TRBD1 TGTGCCAGCAGAGATCCGGGACAGGGACAGTACGAGCAGTACTTC CASRDPGQGQYEQYF
TRBJ1-2 TRBV6-1 few TRBD1 TGTGCCAGCAGTGTTACCGGGACAGGGGCGTTTGGTGGCTACACCTTC CASSVTGTGAFGGYTF